This T cell receptor (beta chain) is from a study of neurological immune-mediated disorders. There are many counts of this clonotype. The antigen remains undetermined. Study-wide findings and caveats: Private repertoires in all groups were suggested by the absence of shared CDR3 amino acid sequences among expanded clones across subjects.

5'RACE with 10-nucleotide random UMIs produced the cDNA. Every sequencing run produced over 180 million TCR-beta sequences, and the sequences from any one run covered 15-18 subjects. Via MiXCR, TCRdb re-called the 5' RACE reads, giving one row per CDR3 protein. The sample carries about 18,000 distinct CDR3 sequences, 14% recorded once. The material sequenced was CD4+ T cells from blood. The clonotype was recovered from a woman aged 55-75 years with HTLV-1-associated myelopathy (HAM/TSP).

CDR3 region: CASSQVGYEQFF. The CDR3 region has the DNA TGTGCCAGCAGCCAAGTGGGGTATGAGCAGTTCTTC. This chain connects TRBV14 to TRBJ2-1, with D unclear. The germline V gene encodes CDR1 SGHDN and CDR2 FVKESK. The ends were cut back, 1 base at V and 8 bases at J, with 6 bases in the middle. This CDR3 is built from 12 residues.